This T cell receptor beta chain was captured by sequencing in a study of T cells after yellow fever vaccination. This clonotype was recorded a few times. The authors made TCR cDNA by 5'RACE template switching, adding a universal primer site and UMIs. TCRdb reprocessed the 5' RACE reads via MiXCR and lists one record per CDR3 protein. The sample gives about 580,000 distinct CDR3 sequences, roughly 17% of which show up once; 17% is in the top ten. CDR3 length: 13 amino acids. V gave up 3 bases and J gave up 8 bases, with 13 bases separating them. Germline loops: CDR1 LGHNA, CDR2 YSLEER. This clonotype originated in a man younger than 30 who received the YFV17D yellow fever vaccine. The sample here was PBMCs, taken 5 to 6 days after the first yellow fever vaccination. The V gene is TRBV4-3, the J gene TRBJ1-1; D not resolved. The CDR3 nucleotides are TGCGCCAGCAGCCAGCCCCGGGGATCCGAAGCTTTCTTT. As protein: CASSQPRGSEAFF.